This TCR beta chain was sequenced during a study of immune evolution from preneoplasia to lung adenocarcinoma (dated by TCRdb to the early 2020s). Regarding the research as a whole: The study profiled immune contexture across lung adenocarcinoma precursors and invasive adenocarcinoma using immune gene expression, TCR sequencing and multiplex immunofluorescence. TCR sequencing data were obtained from under 55 patients. POLYSOLVER was used to infer Class I HLA alleles from exome data, and LOHHLA was used to detect allele-specific HLA loss. Resected precursor lesions (AAH, AIS, MIA) and invasive adenocarcinomas were compared with paired morphologically normal lung tissue. The immune data were combined with whole exome sequencing and methylation data from the same cohort of nodules. Sample size was based on specimen availability rather than a prior power calculation. The study reported that under 110 samples were used for TCR sequencing. In total, the cohort included 50 or so patients with pulmonary nodules, all of whom underwent surgical resection.

This clone has only a few counts. No cognate antigen has been identified for it. No much larger clone is present one base from it, and per-base qualities are unavailable. Between the mid-2010s and the late 2010s, the patients underwent resection in either Japan or China. Two lung cancer pathologists independently confirmed the histologic diagnosis of each case on H&E slides. FFPE tissue was used for DNA isolation with the AllPrep DNA/RNA FFPE Kit. The immunoSEQ hsTCRbeta Kit was used to sequence TCR beta CDR3 regions from DNA. Turning to the authors' computational methods: The ImmunoSEQ Analyzer was used to analyse the TCR sequencing data. T cell clonality was calculated on productive rearrangements as 1 minus Pielou's evenness. The inverse Simpson index, applied to productive templates, was used to measure T cell diversity. T cell density was TCR beta template counts normalized to usable DNA, estimated by amplifying and sequencing housekeeping genes. Two-sided Kruskal-Wallis tests were used to compare TCR metrics between histologic stages. Not all clones reach the TCRdb copy of this immuneACCESS table, which keeps in-frame sequences only. Checked studies attribute under half of the gap to unresolved V genes and leave the rest unexplained. For V, J and clone size, that table is used; D and trimming come from the DNA. The sample data list under 5,000 clones, and roughly 79% of these were observed just once. In total, the top ten clones hold 6% of the sample.

The study at large found these results: The findings were based on association rather than direct causation, and larger cohorts with long-term follow-up and longitudinal biopsies were deemed needed. The highest clonality was observed in normal lung, whereas higher T cell density and diversity but lower clonality appeared to be present in later-stage lesions. The highest top T cell clone frequencies were observed in normal lung, and a progressive decrease in top T cell clone frequencies appeared to occur from AAH through AIS, MIA and invasive adenocarcinoma. Because every patient came from Japan and China, how well the results apply to Western populations was uncertain.

Sequences SGDLS (CDR1) and YYNGEE (CDR2) are obtained from the germline V gene. For this chain, trimming is 2 bases at the V end and 0 bases at the J end, and the number of junction bases without a gene match is 4. The CDR3 contains 16 residues, cysteine and phenylalanine counted. Only CDR3 DNA remains: 48 bases, in frame from the first base. The source material was FFPE adjacent normal lung tissue. This sequence uses TRBV9 and TRBJ2-3; TRBD2 matches 9 bases in the middle. The TCR was taken from a person between 65 and 80 years old with lung adenocarcinoma. Here is the DNA: TGTGCCAGCAGCGTGACTAGCGGTGCTAGCACAGATACGCAGTATTTT. This translates into CASSVTSGASTDTQYF.